This is a list of T cell receptor beta chains from one sample in a study of shared clonotypes between healthy human individuals. Measured with immunoSEQ multiplex PCR; TCRdb has only the in-frame clones, and not every one. The repertoire holds about 820,000 clones, with 80% to 95% as singletons. The specimen sequenced was naive CD8+ T cells sorted from blood. These receptors came from a man younger than 40 in good health. CDR3s include the opening cysteine and the closing phenylalanine or tryptophan. Fields, in order: J gene, D gene, clone size, V gene, CDR3 protein, CDR3 DNA. A D gene is named only where the DNA matches it firmly. For some rows the clone size is stated as once, few or many, or as a class when expanded; others skip it.

J: TRBJ1-1; D: TRBD1; size: once; V: TRBV10-3; CDR3: CAISESGQGVEAFF; DNA: TGTGCCATCAGTGAGTCGGGACAGGGGGTTGAAGCTTTCTTT
J: TRBJ2-1; D: .; size: .; V: TRBV14; CDR3: CASSQVGTYYNEQFF; DNA: TGTGCCAGCAGCCAAGTCGGTACATATTACAATGAGCAGTTCTTC
J: TRBJ2-7; D: TRBD1; size: .; V: TRBV7-7; CDR3: CASSSGTGAYEQYF; DNA: TGTGCTAGCAGCTCCGGGACAGGGGCCTACGAGCAGTACTTC
J: TRBJ2-7; D: TRBD2; size: few; V: TRBV6-1; CDR3: CASSLTGTNHEQYF; DNA: TGTGCCAGCAGCCTAACCGGGACTAATCACGAGCAGTACTTC
J: TRBJ2-1; D: .; size: .; V: TRBV11-2; CDR3: CASSFGFGSANEQFF; DNA: TGTGCCAGCAGCTTTGGGTTTGGTAGTGCCAATGAGCAGTTCTTC
J: TRBJ2-1; D: .; size: .; V: TRBV9; CDR3: CASSADSNEQFF; DNA: TGTGCCAGCAGCGCGGACTCGAATGAGCAGTTCTTC
J: TRBJ2-2; D: .; size: .; V: TRBV9; CDR3: CASKTDTGELFF; DNA: TGTGCCAGCAAAACGGATACCGGGGAGCTGTTTTTT
J: TRBJ1-4; D: .; size: .; V: TRBV7-9; CDR3: CASSERFPTATNEKLFF; DNA: TGTGCCAGCAGCGAAAGATTTCCGACAGCAACTAATGAAAAACTGTTTTTT
J: TRBJ2-2; D: TRBD2; size: many; V: TRBV10-1; CDR3: CASSALAGGTGELFF; DNA: TGCGCCAGCAGCGCGCTAGCGGGCGGGACCGGGGAGCTGTTTTTT
J: TRBJ2-7; D: .; size: .; V: TRBV14; CDR3: CASSQRTSYEQYF; DNA: TGTGCCAGCAGCCAACGCACTAGCTACGAGCAGTACTTC
J: TRBJ2-1; D: TRBD2; size: .; V: TRBV7-9; CDR3: CASGSGIAGVESYNEQFF; DNA: TGTGCCAGCGGGTCAGGGATAGCGGGAGTCGAATCCTACAATGAGCAGTTCTTC
J: TRBJ1-1; D: .; size: .; V: TRBV5-4; CDR3: CASSFSQGVTEAFF; DNA: TGTGCCAGCAGCTTTTCCCAAGGGGTCACTGAAGCTTTCTTT
J: TRBJ2-7; D: .; size: .; V: TRBV27; CDR3: CASTPRAGSSEQYF; DNA: TGTGCCAGCACCCCTCGGGCAGGCAGCAGCGAGCAGTACTTC
J: TRBJ2-7; D: .; size: .; V: TRBV9; CDR3: CASSDSGTSYEQYF; DNA: TGTGCCAGCAGCGACTCCGGGACCTCCTACGAGCAGTACTTC